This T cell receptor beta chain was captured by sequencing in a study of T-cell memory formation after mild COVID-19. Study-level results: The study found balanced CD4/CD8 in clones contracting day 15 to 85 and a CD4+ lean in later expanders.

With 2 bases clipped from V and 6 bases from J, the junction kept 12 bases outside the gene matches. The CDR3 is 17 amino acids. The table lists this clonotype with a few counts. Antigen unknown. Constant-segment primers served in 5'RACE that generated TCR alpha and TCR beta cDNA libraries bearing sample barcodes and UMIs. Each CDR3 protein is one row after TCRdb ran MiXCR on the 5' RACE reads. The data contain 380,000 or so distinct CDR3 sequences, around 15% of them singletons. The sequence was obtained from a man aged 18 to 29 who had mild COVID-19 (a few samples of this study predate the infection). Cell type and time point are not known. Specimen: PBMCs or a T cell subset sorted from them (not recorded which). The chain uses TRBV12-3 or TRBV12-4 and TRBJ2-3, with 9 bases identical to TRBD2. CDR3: CASSLRASGVSTDTQYF. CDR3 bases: TGTGCCAGCAGTTTAAGGGCTAGCGGGGTCAGTACGGATACGCAGTATTTT.